This entry features one T cell receptor (beta chain) sequence. The antigen is not known. It was with random hexamers that 0.5 to 1 ug RNA was reverse transcribed. Amplification of TCR beta CDR3 across 54 Vbeta and 13 Jbeta was performed with immunoSEQ multiplex PCR. From the immunoSEQ multiplex PCR reads, TCRdb called clonotypes with MiXCR, one entry per CDR3 protein. Of over 100,000 distinct CDR3 sequences in the sample, 85% to 95% were seen once. High-throughput TCR beta sequencing covered peripheral CD8+ and CD4+ T cells. This CDR3 comprises 15 residues. The J segment lost 10 bases and the V segment lost 5 bases, leaving 7 bases of the junction unmatched. These data originate in a study of CD8 T cells in Susac syndrome. As for the study in general: Patients with Susac syndrome were, at the time of blood collection, therapy-naive, maintained on corticosteroids, or maintained on intravenous immunoglobulin alone. Study findings and constraints: Acknowledgment was made by the study that its TCR sequencing and HLA analysis involved a relatively small number of individuals.

The rearrangement links TRBV12-3 or TRBV12-4 to TRBJ1-6; 11 bases line up with TRBD1. Specimen: CD8+ T cells from PBMCs. The TCR was taken from a human donor with Susac syndrome. This CDR3 is CASSPPRTGGSPLHF. The DNA of the CDR3 is TGTGCCAGCAGTCCTCCGAGGACAGGGGGCTCACCCCTCCACTTT.